The sequence of this T cell receptor beta chain was determined in a study of cytomegalovirus exposure and HLA in healthy donors. PCR employed 60 Vbeta and 13 Jbeta primers. Clones were sequenced by immunoSEQ multiplex PCR, and TCRdb holds only the in-frame ones, with some missing. The sample totals 35,000 to 45,000 clones. Sequenced input: PBMCs. The receptor was isolated from a woman aged 25 to 39 in good health and CMV-seropositive.

This CDR3 is CASSTSLSPYNEQFF. The CDR3 DNA follows: TGTGCCAGCAGTACCAGTCTCTCCCCCTACAATGAGCAGTTCTTC. The chain links TRBV2 to TRBJ2-1; D remains ambiguous. Trimming removed 5 bases at V and 2 bases at J, with 13 bases between. This CDR3 has 15 residues. Germline V gene sequence: CDR1 SNHLY, CDR2 FYNNEI. The variable domain in full, with the rest retrieved from reference TRBV2 and TRBJ2-1, is EPEVTQTPSHQVTQMGQEVILRCVPISNHLYFYWYRQILGQKVEFLVSFYNNEISEKSEIFDDQFSVERPDGSNFTLKIRSTKLEDSAMYFCASSTSLSPYNEQFFGPGTRLTVL.